This T cell receptor beta chain was observed in a study of blood T cell repertoires in COVID-19. Deletions cut 2 bases from V and 6 bases from J, with 11 bases between. Germline loops: CDR1 MNHEY, CDR2 SMNVEV (reference sequence). The CDR3 has 14 amino acids. In the original workflow: Estimation of nucleated cell counts was performed using reference gene primer amplification. Profiling relied on immunoSEQ multiplex PCR, and the TCRdb table lists in-frame clones only, not all of them. V, J and clone size were drawn from that table, and D and trimming were deduced from the DNA. The sample shows about 250,000 clones, over 75% of them seen only once. Either two negative PCRs, clearance, or symptom resolution qualified Cohort 3 donors as recovered.

Sequencing used PBMCs or T cells enriched from blood (not recorded which). The chain joins TRBV27 to TRBJ1-5; D is ambiguous. This receptor was taken from a middle-aged man who had recovered from COVID-19. DNA of the CDR3: TGTGCCAGCAGTTTAAGAGGGTCGGGTCAGCCCCAGCATTTT. This gives the protein CASSLRGSGQPQHF.